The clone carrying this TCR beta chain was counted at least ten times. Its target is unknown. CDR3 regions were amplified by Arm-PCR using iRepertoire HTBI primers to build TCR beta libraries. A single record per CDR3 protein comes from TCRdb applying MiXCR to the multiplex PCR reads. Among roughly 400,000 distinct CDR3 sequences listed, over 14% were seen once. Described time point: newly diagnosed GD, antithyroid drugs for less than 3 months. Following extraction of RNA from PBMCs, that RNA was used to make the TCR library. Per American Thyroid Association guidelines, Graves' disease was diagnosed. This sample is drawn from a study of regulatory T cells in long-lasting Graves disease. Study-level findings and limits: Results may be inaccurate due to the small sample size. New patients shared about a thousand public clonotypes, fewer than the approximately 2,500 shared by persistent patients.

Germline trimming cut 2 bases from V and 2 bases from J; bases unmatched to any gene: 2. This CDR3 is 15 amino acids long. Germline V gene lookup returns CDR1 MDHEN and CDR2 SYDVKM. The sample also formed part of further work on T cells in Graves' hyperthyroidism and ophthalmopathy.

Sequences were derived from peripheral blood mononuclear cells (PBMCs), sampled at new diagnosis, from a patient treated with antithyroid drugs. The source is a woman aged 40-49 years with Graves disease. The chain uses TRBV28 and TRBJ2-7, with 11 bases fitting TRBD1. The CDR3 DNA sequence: TGTGCCAGCAGTTTAGGGGACAGGGGGGCCTACGAGCAGTACTTC. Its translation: CASSLGDRGAYEQYF. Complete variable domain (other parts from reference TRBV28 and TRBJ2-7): DVKVTQSSRYLVKRTGEKVFLECVQDMDHENMFWYRQDPGLGLRLIYFSYDVKMKEKGDIPEGYSVSREKKERFSLILESASTNQTSMYLCASSLGDRGAYEQYFGPGTRLTVT.